The present entry profiles one TCR beta chain with its context. V dropped 8 bases and J dropped 4 bases, with 14 bases sitting between them. Germline CDR1 KGHSH, CDR2 LQKENI. CDR3 length equals 13 residues. Sequenced by immunoSEQ multiplex PCR; TCRdb stores in-frame clones only, minus some. Of 150,000 or so clones in the sample, more than 85% were seen once. The data were obtained in a study of control samples from healthy donors and cancer patients. The chain employs TRBV18 and TRBJ2-5, with unresolved D. This clonotype originated in a man aged 50 to 59 in good health. The sequenced sample consisted of blood. The CDR3 sequence is CASQSIFGETQYF. The CDR3 nucleotides read TGTGCCAGCCAAAGTATTTTCGGAGAGACCCAGTACTTC.